This TCR beta chain was identified during a study of OX40 agonist ivuxolimab in advanced cancers. Study-wide findings and caveats: Some patients who did not respond also had low normalized T-cell clonal expansion. Not determined was the antigen specificity of the expanded peripheral T cells. At 0.1 to 3.0 mg/kg, CD4+ and CD8+ blood T cells expanded clonally by week 6.

From germline, CDR1 is SGHVS and CDR2 FQNEAQ. With V trimmed by 5 bases and J by 5 bases, 12 bases remained unmatched. The CDR3 spans 16 residues. Produced via immunoSEQ multiplex PCR; TCRdb's table is partial and in-frame only. The sample has about 49,000 clones, 85% seen once. Points on this clone: Its target is not known.

This chain links TRBV7-8 with TRBJ2-1; 7 positions agree with TRBD2. Specimen: CD4+ or CD8+ T cells sorted from blood, collected in a trial of the OX40 agonist ivuxolimab. This TCR came from an adult with an advanced solid tumor such as melanoma, head and neck, liver or kidney cancer. CDR3 amino acids: CASSPARVGGDNEQFF. The CDR3 coding sequence is TGTGCCAGCAGCCCGGCCCGAGTGGGAGGGGACAATGAGCAGTTCTTC.